This TCR beta chain is drawn from a study of T cell responses to AZD1222 COVID-19 vaccine. Looking at the study overall: Combined were second doses at about 4 or about 12 weeks. Study findings and constraints: CD4 TCRs linked to vaccination spanned spike, dominating at 160-218 and 743-854. White British ancestry dominated among donors, who included more females, and clonal diversity was possibly underestimated. There were repertoire samples only from the period after the peak T cell response.

Measured with immunoSEQ multiplex PCR; TCRdb has only the in-frame clones, and not every one. The sample gives 120,000 to 150,000 clones, roughly 90% of which show up once; 4.5% to 6.5% is in the top ten. To note about this clone: What it recognizes is unknown.

The clonotype originates from an adult in good health. The source material was peripheral blood, sampled on day 0 of AZD1222 vaccination.

The CDR3 DNA reads as TGTGCCAGCGCCGACCTGGGGAATTCACCCCTCCACTTT. It specifies CASADLGNSPLHF. The gene calls are TRBV7-9 and TRBJ1-6; D remains unclear. Germline values: CDR1 SEHNR, CDR2 FQNEAQ (reference sequence). V shed 8 bases and J shed 7 bases, with 12 bases lying between them. This CDR3 region has 13 residues.